Below, 29 T cell receptor beta chains from the same sample are listed, as sequenced in a study of T cells in narcolepsy. Only in-frame clones appear in the TCRdb table, and some are missing; sequencing was by immunoSEQ multiplex PCR. The sample records about 43,000 clones, roughly 88% being singletons. The sample comprised CD45RA- memory CD4+ T cells from PBMCs. Receptors were obtained from a human donor with narcolepsy.

This clone was seen a single time. V usage is TRBV10-2 and J usage is TRBJ2-3, with D possibly matching TRBD1 (5 bases). This CDR3 region has 15 residues. With 0 bases removed from V and 5 bases from J, the gap between germline ends came to 12 bases. Germline CDR1 and CDR2: WSHSY and SAAADI. This CDR3 is CASSESPGRGDTQYF. CDR3 DNA sequence: TGCGCCAGCAGTGAGTCCCCAGGGCGAGGAGATACGCAGTATTTT.

This sequence joins TRBV29-1 and TRBJ2-3, with 10 bases that match TRBD2. Germline loops: CDR1 SQVTM, CDR2 ANQGSEA. V lost 3 bases, J lost 8 bases, and 14 bases stayed unmatched. The CDR3 spans 16 residues. CDR3: CSVEEAGLAGDGTQYF. CDR3 in DNA: TGCAGCGTTGAGGAGGCAGGCCTAGCGGGAGATGGTACGCAGTATTTT.

The J gene is TRBJ2-6, the V gene TRBV10-3; D is ambiguous. The CDR3 is made up of 13 amino acids. The ends were cut back, 7 bases at V and 2 bases at J, with 6 bases in the middle. The germline gives CDR1 ENHRY, CDR2 SYGVKD. Here the CDR3 DNA reads TGTGCCATCAAATCACCTGGGGCCAACGTCCTGACTTTC. It codes for CAIKSPGANVLTF.

V and J are TRBV29-1 and TRBJ2-3, with TRBD2 matching 10 bases. Losses at the gene ends were 6 bases for V and 5 bases for J; bases not matched to a gene: 5. There are 13 residues in the CDR3. Germline V gives CDR1 SQVTM, CDR2 ANQGSEA. This CDR3 is CSVASGSGDTQYF. The CDR3 bases are TGCAGCGTGGCTAGCGGGAGCGGAGATACGCAGTATTTT.

The rearrangement uses TRBV7-2 and TRBJ2-5, with D hard to call. Germline-derived CDR1 and CDR2 are SGHTA and FQGNSA. Deletions cut 2 bases from V and 5 bases from J, with 15 bases between. This CDR3 is built from 15 residues. CDR3 sequence: CASSLYGSVRETQYF. Written as DNA, the CDR3 is TGTGCCAGCAGCTTATATGGTAGTGTTCGGGAGACCCAGTACTTC.

The rearrangement uses TRBV11-3 and TRBJ2-1; 8 nucleotides match TRBD2. The CDR3 is 12 residues long. Per the germline V gene, CDR1 is SGHNT and CDR2 is YENEEA. V was clipped by 1 base and J by 14 bases; unmatched bases: 4. CDR3 nucleotides: TGTGCCAGCAGCTTAGGGGGGACTAGTGAGTTCTTC. Its protein product is CASSLGGTSEFF.

This clone appeared a few times. The rearrangement uses TRBV27 and TRBJ2-7; no definite D call. The germline CDR1 and CDR2 sequences are MNHEY and SMNVEV (reference sequence). With 0 bases removed from V and 9 bases from J, the gap between germline ends came to 12 bases. The CDR3 extends over 13 amino acids. The DNA of the CDR3 is TGTGCCAGCAGTTTATCGACGGAACGTGGGCAGTACTTC. It is translated as CASSLSTERGQYF.

The chain uses TRBV10-2 and TRBJ2-7, with D perhaps matching TRBD1 or TRBD2 (6 bases each). Germline assignment: CDR1 WSHSY and CDR2 SAAADI. The V end lost 4 bases, the J end lost 6 bases, and 28 bases lay between the germline ends. There are 18 residues in the CDR3. DNA for the CDR3: TGCGCCAGCAGTGGGGGGTCGGGGGACCTCAGGAGCAGGGGCGAGCAGTACTTC. It translates to CASSGGSGDLRSRGEQYF.

This CDR3 reads CASSVAGGIPLSTDTQYF. The CDR3 DNA sequence: TGTGCCAGCAGTGTAGCGGGAGGGATCCCCCTAAGCACAGATACGCAGTATTTT. This chain joins TRBV2 and TRBJ2-3; 11 bases match TRBD2. From germline, CDR1 is SNHLY and CDR2 FYNNEI. This CDR3 is 18 amino acids long. J lost 0 bases, V lost 4 bases, and 9 bases had no gene match.

The chain employs TRBV7-9 and TRBJ2-1; D could derive from TRBD1 or TRBD2 (5 bases each). Germline values: CDR1 SEHNR, CDR2 FQNEAQ (reference sequence). Trimming stripped 5 bases from V and 0 bases from J, with 11 bases between. The CDR3 runs 15 residues. CDR3 bases: TGTGCCAGCAGCCCGGGACGGTTCTCCTACAATGAGCAGTTCTTC. As protein: CASSPGRFSYNEQFF.

The chain recombines TRBV14 with TRBJ1-2; TRBD1 might be the D (5 bases). The CDR3 sequence is 13 residues long. Per the germline V gene, CDR1 is SGHDN and CDR2 is FVKESK. With 0 bases removed from V and 6 bases from J, the gap between germline ends came to 8 bases. The CDR3 DNA reads as TGTGCCAGCAGCCAAGACAGGGACCATGGCTACACCTTC. Protein sequence: CASSQDRDHGYTF.

This chain links TRBV19 with TRBJ1-2, with 11 nucleotides matching TRBD1. The ends lost 10 bases at V and 7 bases at J; junction bases unmatched: 14. The CDR3 is made up of 15 amino acids. Germline CDR1 and CDR2: LNHDA and SQIVND (reference sequence). The DNA for the CDR3 is TGTGCCACCCCAATAGGACAGGGGGCCGGTCGTGGCTACACCTTC. Translation gives CATPIGQGAGRGYTF.

The J gene is TRBJ2-7, the V gene TRBV19, with D perhaps TRBD1 (6 bases). The CDR3 runs to 13 residues. Germline-derived CDR1 and CDR2 are LNHDA and SQIVND (reference sequence). With 5 bases removed from V and 4 bases from J, the gap between germline ends came to 12 bases. CDR3 in DNA: TGTGCCAGTAGTTACCCAGGGGTTTACGAGCAGTACTTC. The encoded protein is CASSYPGVYEQYF.

The chain links TRBV6-5 to TRBJ2-5, with D tentatively TRBD1 or TRBD2 (7 bases each). V gave up 5 bases and J gave up 7 bases, with 17 bases separating them. The CDR3 covers 14 residues. The V gene's germline CDR1 is MNHEY and CDR2 SVGAGI. The CDR3 loop is CASSRESGGVTQYF. The CDR3 DNA reads as TGTGCCAGCAGTCGGGAATCAGGGGGGGTGACCCAGTACTTC.

This sequence joins TRBV30 and TRBJ1-5; D is unclear. CDR3 length equals 15 residues. Germline-derived CDR1 and CDR2 are GTSNPN and SVGIG (reference sequence). Trimming left V 0 bases short and J 0 bases short, with 9 bases between. The CDR3 DNA follows: TGTGCCTGGAGTGTGGAAGGGATTAGCAATCAGCCCCAGCATTTT. It specifies CAWSVEGISNQPQHF.

V gene TRBV19 combines with J gene TRBJ1-3; TRBD1 matches at 8 bases. The V and J ends lost 3 bases and 4 bases, in that order; junction bases with no gene match: 11. Germline assignment: CDR1 LNHDA and CDR2 SQIVND (reference sequence). The CDR3 runs to 17 residues. The DNA of the CDR3 is TGTGCCAGTAGTATTGGGGGCAGGGGGCTAGCAGGAAACACCATATATTTT. This translates into CASSIGGRGLAGNTIYF.

CDR3 nucleotides: TGTGCCAGCAGTAGGGGTACTGAAGCTTTCTTT. Translating it yields CASSRGTEAFF. The rearrangement uses TRBV27 and TRBJ1-1; D is perhaps TRBD1 (5 bases). The CDR3 is 11 residues long. Germline V lookup: CDR1 MNHEY, CDR2 SMNVEV (reference sequence). V was clipped by 5 bases and J by 5 bases, with 6 bases between them.

The CDR3 nucleotides read TGTGCCAGCAGCGAAGCAGGGGGCAGGTATGGCTACACCTTC. Its translation is CASSEAGGRYGYTF. The chain links TRBV9 to TRBJ1-2; TRBD1 agrees at 8 bases. Trimming at V came to 3 bases and at J to 5 bases, leaving 6 bases not matched to a gene. There are 14 residues in the CDR3. Germline V gene lookup returns CDR1 SGDLS and CDR2 YYNGEE.

V and J are TRBV9 and TRBJ1-5; D not certain. V was cut by 7 bases and J by 8 bases, with 4 bases left in between. The CDR3 runs 9 residues. In germline, CDR1 is SGDLS, CDR2 YYNGEE. This CDR3 reads CASGEPQHF. The CDR3 bases are TGTGCCAGCGGCGAGCCCCAGCATTTT.

V gene TRBV18 combines with J gene TRBJ1-5, with a weak D call TRBD1 (5 bases). There are 15 residues in the CDR3. V shed 4 bases and J shed 3 bases, with 13 bases lying between them. Germline-derived CDR1 and CDR2 are KGHSH and LQKENI. This chain's CDR3 is CASSLFGTANQPQHF. The CDR3 nucleotides read TGTGCCAGCTCACTTTTCGGGACGGCCAATCAGCCCCAGCATTTT.

This chain connects TRBV5-1 to TRBJ2-2, with D tentatively TRBD2 (6 bases). The germline CDR1 and CDR2 sequences are SGHRS and YFSETQ. V was trimmed by 3 bases and J by 6 bases, leaving 33 bases between them. This CDR3 region has 21 residues. The CDR3 reads CASSSQPRLGSGWAMAGELFF. The CDR3 DNA follows: TGCGCCAGCAGCTCCCAACCTAGGTTGGGTAGCGGTTGGGCGATGGCCGGGGAGCTGTTTTTT.

This clone occurred a few times. This chain joins TRBV11-2 and TRBJ2-1; D possibly uses TRBD1 or TRBD2 (5 bases each). Germline CDR1 is SGHAT and CDR2 is FQNNGV. V shed 5 bases and J shed 5 bases, with 19 bases lying between them. CDR3 length equals 16 residues. The CDR3 loop reads CASSTLTGRRDNEQFF. Here the CDR3 DNA reads TGTGCCAGCAGCACCCTAACGGGACGCCGGGACAATGAGCAGTTCTTC.

This clone has just one count. The chain uses TRBV7-8 and TRBJ1-5; no definite D call. The CDR3 is made up of 16 amino acids. Trimming left V 1 base short and J 3 bases short, with 13 bases between. Germline V gene sequence: CDR1 SGHVS, CDR2 FQNEAQ. DNA of the CDR3: TGTGCCAGCAGCTTAGGTACGTCGCGGGTCAATCAGCCCCAGCATTTT. Translation gives CASSLGTSRVNQPQHF.

The CDR3 nucleotides are TGTGCCAGCAGTTACAACAGCGGGGGGACGACGCACGGGGAGCTGTTTTTT. Translating it yields CASSYNSGGTTHGELFF. The J gene is TRBJ2-2, the V gene TRBV4-2, with 9 bases that match TRBD2. Germline CDR1 reads LGHNA; CDR2 reads YNFKEQ. With V trimmed by 6 bases and J by 7 bases, 15 bases remained unmatched. CDR3 length: 17 amino acids.

CDR3: CASSPTRAYSGNTIYF. The CDR3 DNA follows: TGTGCCAGCAGCCCGACGAGGGCCTACTCTGGAAACACCATATATTTT. The rearrangement joins TRBV11-3 to TRBJ1-3; D unresolved. Trimming removed 5 bases from V and 0 bases from J, with 14 bases in between. Germline V lookup: CDR1 SGHNT, CDR2 YENEEA. This CDR3 region has 16 residues.

The chain has TRBV7-9 and TRBJ1-2; 7 nucleotides match TRBD1. The germline CDR1 and CDR2 sequences are SEHNR and FQNEAQ (reference sequence). V shed 1 base, J shed 5 bases, and the junction held 4 bases outside the gene matches. This CDR3 comprises 14 residues. This CDR3 reads CASSLETGDYGYTF. DNA of the CDR3: TGTGCCAGCAGCTTAGAAACAGGGGATTATGGCTACACCTTC.

The chain combines TRBV2 with TRBJ2-5; D unclear. The length of the CDR3 is 13 residues. CDR1 is SNHLY and CDR2 is FYNNEI in the germline V gene. V lost 2 bases and J lost 5, with 9 bases in between. The CDR3 DNA reads TGTGCCAGCAGTGAACACTTAGGGGAGACCCAGTACTTC. Its protein product is CASSEHLGETQYF.

Comment on this clone: At one end the junction does not follow the germline gene, possibly because of a read error. The sample contains more than one DNA sequence encoding this CDR3. V and J are TRBV9 and TRBJ2-7; TRBD2 aligns across 12 bases. Germline loops: CDR1 SGDLS, CDR2 YYNGEE. The CDR3 runs 17 residues. The CDR3 nucleotides are TGCGCCAGCAGCGTAGCTGCTCGGGCTAGCGGGAGGGACGAGCAGTACTTC. This gives the protein CASSVAARASGRDEQYF.

This clone has just a few counts. This chain connects TRBV5-6 to TRBJ2-3; 10 positions agree with TRBD1. The CDR3 spans 16 residues. J was trimmed by 3 bases and V by 0 bases; bases with no gene match: 4. Germline CDR1 SGHDT, CDR2 YYEEEE. In nucleotides, the CDR3 is TGTGCCAGCAGCTTGGGTACGGGACAGGGGACAGATACGCAGTATTTT. This sequence encodes CASSLGTGQGTDTQYF.